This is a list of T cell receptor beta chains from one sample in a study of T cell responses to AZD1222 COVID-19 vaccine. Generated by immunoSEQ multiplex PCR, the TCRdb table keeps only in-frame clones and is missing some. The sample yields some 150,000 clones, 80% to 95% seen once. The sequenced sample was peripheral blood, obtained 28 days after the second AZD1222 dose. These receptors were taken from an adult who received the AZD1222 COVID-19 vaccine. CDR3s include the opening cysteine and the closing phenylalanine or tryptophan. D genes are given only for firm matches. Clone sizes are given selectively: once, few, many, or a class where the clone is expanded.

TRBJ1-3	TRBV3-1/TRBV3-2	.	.	CASSQEGRGSGNTIYF	TGTGCCAGCAGCCAAGAAGGACGGGGCTCTGGAAACACCATATATTTT
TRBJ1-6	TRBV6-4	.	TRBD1	CASSFTGVKDSPLHF	TGTGCCAGCAGTTTTACAGGGGTCAAGGATTCACCCCTCCACTTT
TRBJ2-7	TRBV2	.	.	CASSEKGHPSSYEQYF	TGTGCCAGCAGTGAAAAGGGGCACCCAAGCTCCTACGAGCAGTACTTC
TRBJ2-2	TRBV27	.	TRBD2	CASTLAGGGGELFF	TGTGCCAGCACTCTAGCGGGGGGCGGCGGGGAGCTGTTTTTT
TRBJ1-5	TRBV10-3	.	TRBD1	CAISGQGDQPQHF	TGTGCCATCAGCGGACAGGGGGATCAGCCCCAGCATTTT
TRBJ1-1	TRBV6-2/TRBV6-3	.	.	CASSYDTTPVRGTEAFF	TGTGCCAGCAGTTACGATACAACACCTGTCAGGGGAACTGAAGCTTTCTTT
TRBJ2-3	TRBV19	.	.	CASSDLGTNTDTQYF	TGTGCCAGTAGTGATTTAGGGACAAACACAGATACGCAGTATTTT
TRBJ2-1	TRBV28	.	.	CASSLGGKQFF	TGTGCCAGCAGTTTGGGGGGTAAGCAGTTCTTC
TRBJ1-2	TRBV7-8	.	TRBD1	CASSYGTEYYGYTF	TGTGCCAGCAGCTATGGGACAGAATACTATGGCTACACCTTC
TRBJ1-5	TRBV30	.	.	CAWTPGAEGFIKPQHF	TGTGCCTGGACCCCCGGGGCGGAGGGTTTTATCAAACCCCAGCATTTT
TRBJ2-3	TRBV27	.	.	CASSLMSLPSTDTQYF	TGTGCCAGCAGTCTTATGTCCCTCCCATCCACAGATACGCAGTATTTT
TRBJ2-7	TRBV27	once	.	CASSRGALDEQYF	TGTGCCAGCAGTCGCGGGGCCCTAGACGAGCAGTACTTC
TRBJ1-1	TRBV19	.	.	CATSDGFINTEAFF	TGTGCCACATCGGACGGATTTATTAACACTGAAGCTTTCTTT
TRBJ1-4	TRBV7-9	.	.	CASSLSMGSEKLFF	TGTGCCAGCAGCTTATCCATGGGGAGTGAAAAACTGTTTTTT
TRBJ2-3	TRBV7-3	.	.	CASSLNTGATDTQYF	TGTGCCAGCAGCTTAAATACGGGAGCGACAGATACGCAGTATTTT
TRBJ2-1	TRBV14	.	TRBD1	CASSHPDRGYWQFF	TGTGCCAGCAGCCACCCGGACAGGGGCTATTGGCAGTTCTTC
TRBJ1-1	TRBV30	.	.	CAWSRQENTEAFF	TGTGCCTGGAGTCGACAGGAGAACACTGAAGCTTTCTTT
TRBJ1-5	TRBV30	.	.	CAWSPNNQPQHF	TGTGCCTGGAGTCCCAATAATCAGCCCCAGCATTTT
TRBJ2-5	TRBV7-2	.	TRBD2	CASSISGLAGVRETQYF	TGTGCCAGCAGCATTAGTGGACTAGCGGGAGTCCGGGAGACCCAGTACTTC
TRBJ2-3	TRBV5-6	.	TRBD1	CASSLGVLGGLSDTQYF	TGTGCCAGCAGCTTGGGGGTTCTAGGGGGCCTCTCAGATACGCAGTATTTT
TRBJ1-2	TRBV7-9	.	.	CASSLGNMGGRGGYTF	TGTGCCAGCAGCCTTGGGAATATGGGAGGGAGAGGTGGCTACACCTTC
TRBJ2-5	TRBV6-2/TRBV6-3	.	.	CASSYSDQSETQYF	TGTGCCAGCAGTTACTCGGACCAGTCAGAGACCCAGTACTTC
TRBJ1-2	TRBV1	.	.	CTSSVQGRGANYGYTF	TGCACCAGCAGCGTTCAGGGTCGAGGGGCAAACTATGGCTACACCTTC
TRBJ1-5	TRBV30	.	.	CAWSVGSNQPQHF	TGTGCCTGGAGTGTGGGGAGCAATCAGCCCCAGCATTTT
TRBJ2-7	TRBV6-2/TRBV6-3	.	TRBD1	CASSYWDRGTDEQYF	TGTGCCAGCAGTTATTGGGACAGGGGGACGGACGAGCAGTACTTC
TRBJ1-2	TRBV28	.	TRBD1	CASSGGQGPANYGYTF	TGTGCCAGCAGTGGGGGACAGGGGCCTGCTAACTATGGCTACACCTTC
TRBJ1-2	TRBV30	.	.	CAWSVSGAGLGYTF	TGTGCCTGGAGTGTATCAGGGGCTGGCTTGGGCTACACCTTC
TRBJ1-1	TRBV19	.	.	CASSITDMNTEAFF	TGTGCCAGTAGTATAACAGATATGAACACTGAAGCTTTCTTT
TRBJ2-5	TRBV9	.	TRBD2	CASSVATRGGQETQYF	TGTGCCAGCAGCGTAGCTACTCGGGGGGGACAAGAGACCCAGTACTTC